The source of this T cell receptor beta chain is a study of long-term antiretroviral therapy in people with HIV. Running of the v3.0 immunoSEQ assay took place at survey level. TCRdb's table, derived via immunoSEQ multiplex PCR, lists solely in-frame clones and lacks some. The sample shows some 3,500 clones, around nine tenths of them seen only once. This clone was picked up a small number of times. The sequence came from a woman in her forties or fifties with HIV. Sequenced material: unsorted PBMCs, taken 0.3 years after starting antiretroviral therapy.

The CDR3 coding sequence is TGTGCCAGCAGCTTAATGAGCGTTGGGGGGAATTCACCCCTCCACTTT. Amino acids: CASSLMSVGGNSPLHF. The rearrangement uses TRBV7-3 and TRBJ1-6; D might be TRBD1 (5 bases). Trimming removed 1 base from V and 7 bases from J, with 14 bases in between. Germline V gives CDR1 SGHTA, CDR2 FQGTGA. This CDR3 region has 16 residues.